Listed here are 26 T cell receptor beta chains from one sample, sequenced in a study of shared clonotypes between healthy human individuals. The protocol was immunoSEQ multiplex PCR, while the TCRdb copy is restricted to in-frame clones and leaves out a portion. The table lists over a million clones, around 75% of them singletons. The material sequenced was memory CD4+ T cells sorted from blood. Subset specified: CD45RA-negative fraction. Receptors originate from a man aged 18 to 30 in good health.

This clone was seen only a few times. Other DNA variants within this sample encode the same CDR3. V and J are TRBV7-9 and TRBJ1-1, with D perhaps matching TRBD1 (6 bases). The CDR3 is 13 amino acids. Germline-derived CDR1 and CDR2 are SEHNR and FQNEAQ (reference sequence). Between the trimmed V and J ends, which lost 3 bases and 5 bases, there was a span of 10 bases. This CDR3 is CASSLEGGTEAFF. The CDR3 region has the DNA TGTGCCAGCAGCTTGGAGGGGGGAACTGAAGCTTTCTTT.

This CDR3 is CASSYLSRGNTEAFF. CDR3 nucleotides: TGTGCCAGCAGTTACCTTTCCAGGGGGAACACTGAAGCTTTCTTT. The chain recombines TRBV6-5 with TRBJ1-1; a possible D gene is TRBD1 (6 bases). Germline lookup yields CDR1 MNHEY and CDR2 SVGAGI. The V gene lost 2 bases and the J gene lost 1 base, with 11 bases spanning the gap. The CDR3 sequence is 15 residues long.

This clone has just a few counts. CDR3 sequence (DNA): TGTGCCAGCAGTTCGACAGGGGGATCCCTGGGGGGCTACACCTTC. Translation gives CASSSTGGSLGGYTF. The chain links TRBV28 to TRBJ1-2; 9 nucleotides match TRBD1. The V and J ends lost 4 bases and 8 bases, in that order; junction bases with no gene match: 11. CDR1 and CDR2 (germline): MDHEN, SYDVKM. This CDR3 contains 15 residues.

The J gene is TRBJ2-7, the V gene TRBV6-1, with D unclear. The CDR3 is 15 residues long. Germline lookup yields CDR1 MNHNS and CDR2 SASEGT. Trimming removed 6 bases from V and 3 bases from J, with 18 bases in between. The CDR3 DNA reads TGTGCCAGCAGCCAAACAGCCTCCAAAAACTACGAGCAGTACTTC. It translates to CASSQTASKNYEQYF.

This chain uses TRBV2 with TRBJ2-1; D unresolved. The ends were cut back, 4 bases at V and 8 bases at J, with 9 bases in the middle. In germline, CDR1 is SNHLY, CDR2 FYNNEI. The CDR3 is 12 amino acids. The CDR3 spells CASSGFQDEQFF. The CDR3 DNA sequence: TGTGCCAGCAGTGGGTTCCAGGATGAGCAGTTCTTC.

For the CDR3, the DNA is TGTGCCAGCAGCTCCCGCGCGGGAGGGGATCAGCAGTACTTC. Protein sequence: CASSSRAGGDQQYF. The chain combines TRBV7-8 with TRBJ2-7; 9 bases line up with TRBD2. The CDR3 spans 14 residues. Per the germline V gene, CDR1 is SGHVS and CDR2 is FQNEAQ. The J segment lost 8 bases and the V segment lost 4 bases, leaving 9 bases of the junction unmatched.

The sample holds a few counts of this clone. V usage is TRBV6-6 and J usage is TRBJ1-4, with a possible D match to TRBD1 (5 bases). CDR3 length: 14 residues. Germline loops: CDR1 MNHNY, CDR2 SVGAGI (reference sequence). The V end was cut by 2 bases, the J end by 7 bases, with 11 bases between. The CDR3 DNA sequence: TGTGCCAGCAGTTACGGTATTGGGGGTGAAAAACTGTTTTTT. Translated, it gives CASSYGIGGEKLFF.

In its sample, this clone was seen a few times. The CDR3 protein is CASSKSPGRNTEAFF. DNA of the CDR3: TGTGCCAGCAGCAAAAGTCCAGGAAGGAACACTGAAGCTTTCTTT. The gene calls are TRBV21-1 and TRBJ1-1; TRBD1 is the table's D call, not checked against the DNA. TRBV21-1 is annotated as a pseudogene. The CDR3 spans 15 residues.

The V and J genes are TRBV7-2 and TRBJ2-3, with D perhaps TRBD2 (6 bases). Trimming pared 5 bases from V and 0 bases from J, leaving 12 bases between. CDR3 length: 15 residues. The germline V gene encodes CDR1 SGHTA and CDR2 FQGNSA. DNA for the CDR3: TGTGCCAGCAGCATTGCGGGGACGAGCACAGATACGCAGTATTTT. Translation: CASSIAGTSTDTQYF.

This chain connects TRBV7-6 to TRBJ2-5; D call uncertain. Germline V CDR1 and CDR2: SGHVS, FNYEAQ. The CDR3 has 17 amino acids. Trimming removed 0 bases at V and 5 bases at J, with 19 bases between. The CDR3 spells CASSLAIIVSNYETQYF. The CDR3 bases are TGTGCCAGCAGCTTAGCGATTATTGTCTCGAACTATGAGACCCAGTACTTC.

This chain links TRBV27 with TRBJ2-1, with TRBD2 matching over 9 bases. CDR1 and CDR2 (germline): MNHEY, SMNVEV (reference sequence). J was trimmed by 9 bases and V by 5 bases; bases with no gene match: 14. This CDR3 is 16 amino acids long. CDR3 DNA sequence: TGTGCCAGCAGTCCCCTTAGCGGGGGTCCTCTTAGTGAGCAGTTCTTC. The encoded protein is CASSPLSGGPLSEQFF.

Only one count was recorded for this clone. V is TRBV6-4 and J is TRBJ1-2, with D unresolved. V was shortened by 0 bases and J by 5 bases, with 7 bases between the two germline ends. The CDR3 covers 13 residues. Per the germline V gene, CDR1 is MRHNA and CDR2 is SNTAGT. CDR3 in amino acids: CASSDSAGYGYTF. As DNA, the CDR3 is TGTGCCAGCAGTGACTCGGCAGGATATGGCTACACCTTC.

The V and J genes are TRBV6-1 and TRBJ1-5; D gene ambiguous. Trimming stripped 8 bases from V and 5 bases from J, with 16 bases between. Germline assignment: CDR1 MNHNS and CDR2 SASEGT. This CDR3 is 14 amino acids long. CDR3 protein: CASVLGRSDQPQHF. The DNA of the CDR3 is TGTGCCAGCGTGCTTGGACGGTCGGATCAGCCCCAGCATTTT.

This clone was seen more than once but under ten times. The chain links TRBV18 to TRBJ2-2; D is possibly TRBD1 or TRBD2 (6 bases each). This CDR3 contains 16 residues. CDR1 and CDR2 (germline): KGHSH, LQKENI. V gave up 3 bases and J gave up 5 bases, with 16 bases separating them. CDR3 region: CASSPSGAFRTGELFF. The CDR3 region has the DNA TGTGCCAGCTCACCGTCGGGGGCGTTTCGGACCGGGGAGCTGTTTTTT.

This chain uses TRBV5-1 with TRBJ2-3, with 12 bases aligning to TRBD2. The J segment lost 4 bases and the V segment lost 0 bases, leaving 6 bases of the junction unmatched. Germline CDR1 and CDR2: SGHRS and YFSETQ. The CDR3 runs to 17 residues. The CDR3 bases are TGCGCCAGCAGCTTGGGTCGGACTAGCGGGGAGGCAGATACGCAGTATTTT. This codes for CASSLGRTSGEADTQYF.

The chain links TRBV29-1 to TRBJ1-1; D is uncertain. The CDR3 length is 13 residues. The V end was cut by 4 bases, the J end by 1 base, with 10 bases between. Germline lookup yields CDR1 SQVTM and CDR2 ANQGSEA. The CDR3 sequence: CSVVGRENTEAFF. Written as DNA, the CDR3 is TGCAGCGTTGTTGGGCGGGAGAACACTGAAGCTTTCTTT. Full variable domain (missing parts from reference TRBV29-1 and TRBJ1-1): SAVISQKPSRDICQRGTSLTIQCQVDSQVTMMFWYRQQPGQSLTLIATANQGSEATYESGFVIDKFPISRPNLTFSTLTVSNMSPEDSSIYLCSVVGRENTEAFFGQGTRLTVV.

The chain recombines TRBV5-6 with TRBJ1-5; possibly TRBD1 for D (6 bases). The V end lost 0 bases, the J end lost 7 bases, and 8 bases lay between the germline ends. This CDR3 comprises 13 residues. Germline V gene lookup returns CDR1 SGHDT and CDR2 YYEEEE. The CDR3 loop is CASSLGGGQPQHF. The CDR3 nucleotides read TGTGCCAGCAGCTTGGGAGGGGGACAGCCCCAGCATTTT.

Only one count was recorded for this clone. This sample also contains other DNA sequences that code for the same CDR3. The CDR3 reads CASRVGETQYF. CDR3 sequence (DNA): TGTGCCAGCAGGGTAGGAGAGACCCAGTACTTC. J is TRBJ2-5 and V is TRBV2; D is uncertain. This CDR3 is 11 amino acids long. Germline assignment: CDR1 SNHLY and CDR2 FYNNEI. The germline V and J ends were trimmed by 6 bases and 4 bases, with 6 bases remaining between them.

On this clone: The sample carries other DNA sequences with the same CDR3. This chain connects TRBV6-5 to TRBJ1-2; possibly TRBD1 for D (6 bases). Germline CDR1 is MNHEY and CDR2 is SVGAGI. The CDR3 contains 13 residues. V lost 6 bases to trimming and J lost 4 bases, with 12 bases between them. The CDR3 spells CASRQTGGYGYTF. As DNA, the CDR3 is TGTGCCAGCAGACAGACAGGAGGCTATGGCTACACCTTC.

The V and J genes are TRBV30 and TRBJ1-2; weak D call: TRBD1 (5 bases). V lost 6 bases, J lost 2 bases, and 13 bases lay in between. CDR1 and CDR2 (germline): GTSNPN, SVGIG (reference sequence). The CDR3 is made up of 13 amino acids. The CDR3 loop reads CACQYGGNYGYTF. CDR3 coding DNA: TGTGCCTGTCAATATGGGGGGAACTATGGCTACACCTTC.

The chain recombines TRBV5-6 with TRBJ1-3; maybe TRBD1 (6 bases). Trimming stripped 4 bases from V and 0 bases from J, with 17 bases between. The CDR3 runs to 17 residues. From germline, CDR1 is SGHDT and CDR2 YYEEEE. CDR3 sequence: CASSLRGGAISGNTIYF. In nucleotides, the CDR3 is TGTGCCAGCAGCCTCAGAGGGGGGGCTATCTCTGGAAACACCATATATTTT.

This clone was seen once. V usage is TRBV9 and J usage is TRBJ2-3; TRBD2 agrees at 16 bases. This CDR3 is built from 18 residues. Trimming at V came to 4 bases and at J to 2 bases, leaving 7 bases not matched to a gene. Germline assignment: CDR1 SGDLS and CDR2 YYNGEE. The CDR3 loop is CASSSGLAGGPNTDTQYF. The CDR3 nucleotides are TGTGCCAGCAGCTCGGGACTAGCGGGAGGGCCAAACACAGATACGCAGTATTTT.

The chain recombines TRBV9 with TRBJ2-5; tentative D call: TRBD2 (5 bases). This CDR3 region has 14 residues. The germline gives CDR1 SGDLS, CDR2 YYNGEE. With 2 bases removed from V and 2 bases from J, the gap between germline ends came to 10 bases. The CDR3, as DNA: TGTGCCAGCAGCGTGAGTACGGGACAAGAGACCCAGTACTTC. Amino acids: CASSVSTGQETQYF.

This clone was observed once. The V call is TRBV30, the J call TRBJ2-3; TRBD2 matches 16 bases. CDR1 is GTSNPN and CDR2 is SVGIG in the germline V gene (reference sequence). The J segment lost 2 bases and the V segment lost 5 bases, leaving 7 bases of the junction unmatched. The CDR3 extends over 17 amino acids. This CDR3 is CAWVPGTSGGVTDTQYF. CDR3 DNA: TGTGCCTGGGTTCCCGGGACTAGCGGGGGGGTCACAGATACGCAGTATTTT.

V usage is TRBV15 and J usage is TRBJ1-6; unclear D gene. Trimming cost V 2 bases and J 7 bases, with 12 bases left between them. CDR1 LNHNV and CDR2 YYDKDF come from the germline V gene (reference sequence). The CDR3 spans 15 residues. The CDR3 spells CATSRLSEGNSPLHF. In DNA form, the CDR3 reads TGTGCCACCAGCAGACTCTCGGAAGGGAATTCACCCCTCCACTTT.

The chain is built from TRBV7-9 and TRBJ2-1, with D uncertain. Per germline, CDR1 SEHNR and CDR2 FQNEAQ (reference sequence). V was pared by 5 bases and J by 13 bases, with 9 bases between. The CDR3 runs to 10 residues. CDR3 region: CASSGVIQFF. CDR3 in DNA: TGTGCCAGCAGCGGCGTGATTCAGTTCTTC.